This TCR beta chain was captured in a study of T-cell reconstitution after alpha-beta-depleted transplantation in children. Study results and caveats: One year post-transplant, T-cell counts and diversity were largely derived from T cells produced anew. There were reportedly several hundred expanded graft clones from which alpha-beta T cells came about two months after transplant.

V dropped 4 bases and J dropped 5; count of bases not matched to a gene: 4. The germline V gene has CDR1 SQVTM and CDR2 ANQGSEA. The CDR3 spans 14 residues. The library targeted TCRbeta and was prepared with unique molecular identifiers. TCRdb independently ran MiXCR on the PCR reads; one entry per CDR3 protein. The table records around 670,000 distinct CDR3 sequences, around 12% of them present only once. This clonotype came up a few times. Its antigen is not identified. J is TRBJ2-2 and V is TRBV29-1, with 10 bases identical to TRBD2. The receptor comes from a girl aged 2 to 9 with congenital amegakaryocytic thrombocytopenia, due to receive a stem cell transplant. This material consisted of PBMCs, taken before TCRalphabeta/CD19-depleted stem cell transplant. CDR3 nucleotide sequence: TGCAGCGTTGTAACGACTAGCGGGACCGGGGAGCTGTTTTTT. It codes for CSVVTTSGTGELFF.